A single sample gave rise to the 20 T cell receptor beta chains below, sequenced in a study of cytomegalovirus exposure and HLA in healthy donors. The PCR ran on 60 Vbeta and 13 Jbeta primers. Profiling relied on immunoSEQ multiplex PCR, and the TCRdb table lists in-frame clones only, not all of them. The sample shows some 120,000 clones, around four fifths of them seen only once. Material: PBMCs. All receptors derive from a young man in good health and CMV-seronegative.

Regarding this clone: Other DNA sequences in this sample translate to the same CDR3. The chain recombines TRBV19 with TRBJ1-5; maybe TRBD1 (5 bases). The CDR3 is 14 residues long. V was shortened by 6 bases and J by 1 base, with 10 bases between the two germline ends. Per germline, CDR1 LNHDA and CDR2 SQIVND (reference sequence). The CDR3 DNA follows: TGTGCCAGTAGCATTCAGGGAAGCAATCAGCCCCAGCATTTT. Translating gives CASSIQGSNQPQHF.

This chain links TRBV15 with TRBJ2-1; 9 bases are a match to TRBD1. Germline V lookup: CDR1 LNHNV, CDR2 YYDKDF (reference sequence). The CDR3 loop spans 15 amino acids. V was pared by 0 bases and J by 6 bases, with 3 bases of the junction left unmatched. In DNA form, the CDR3 reads TGTGCCACCAGCAGAGAGGGACAGGGCCTCAATGAGCAGTTCTTC. Its protein is CATSREGQGLNEQFF. Full variable domain (outside the CDR3, taken from reference TRBV15 and TRBJ2-1): DAMVIQNPRYQVTQFGKPVTLSCSQTLNHNVMYWYQQKSSQAPKLLFHYYDKDFNNEADTPDNFQSRRPNTSFCFLDIRSPGLGDTAMYLCATSREGQGLNEQFFGPGTRLTVL.

V usage is TRBV4-3 and J usage is TRBJ2-7, with TRBD1 identical over 7 bases. Trimming removed 2 bases from V and 5 bases from J; junction bases left unmatched: 6. This CDR3 has 14 amino acids. The V gene's germline CDR1 is LGHNA and CDR2 YSLEER. The CDR3 spells CASSQRTGLNEQYF. The CDR3 DNA follows: TGCGCCAGCAGCCAACGGACAGGTCTAAACGAGCAGTACTTC.

The chain carries TRBV6-1 and TRBJ2-7; TRBD1 might be the D (5 bases). The CDR3 has 13 residues. The V end lost 6 bases, the J end lost 1 base, and 10 bases lay between the germline ends. Germline V gives CDR1 MNHNS, CDR2 SASEGT. In DNA form, the CDR3 reads TGTGCCAGCAGCCAGACAGCTTCCTACGAGCAGTACTTC. The encoded protein is CASSQTASYEQYF.

This chain joins TRBV10-3 and TRBJ2-7, with 9 bases lining up with TRBD2. The germline gives CDR1 ENHRY, CDR2 SYGVKD. V was pared by 6 bases and J by 6 bases, with 15 bases of the junction left unmatched. The CDR3 is made up of 16 amino acids. In nucleotides, the CDR3 is TGTGCCATCAGAATCGGGGCTAGCGGGATCCGAGGCGAGCAGTACTTC. It encodes CAIRIGASGIRGEQYF.

The chain combines TRBV2 with TRBJ1-4, with 9 bases fitting TRBD1. The germline CDR1 and CDR2 sequences are SNHLY and FYNNEI. J gave up 6 bases and V 2 bases, and 1 base lay outside the gene matches. This CDR3 region has 14 residues. CDR3 coding DNA: TGTGCCAGCAGTGAATGGACAGGGGATGAAAAACTGTTTTTT. Residues: CASSEWTGDEKLFF.

This chain joins TRBV14 and TRBJ1-1, with D perhaps TRBD1 (6 bases). V lost 0 bases to trimming and J lost 0 bases, with 11 bases between them. The CDR3 is 16 amino acids. The germline gives CDR1 SGHDN, CDR2 FVKESK. CDR3 loop: CASSQDRGNLNTEAFF. The CDR3 region has the DNA TGTGCCAGCAGCCAAGACAGGGGCAATTTGAACACTGAAGCTTTCTTT.

This clone turned up a few times. The genes are TRBV4-2 and TRBJ1-4, with D perhaps matching TRBD1 (5 bases). This CDR3 is built from 15 residues. V lost 0 bases and J 11 bases, leaving 16 bases between the germline ends. CDR1 and CDR2 from the germline V gene are LGHNA and YNFKEQ. The CDR3 nucleotides are TGTGCCAGCAGCCAAGAAACAGAGCCCTGGGGCAAACTGTTTTTT. This translates into CASSQETEPWGKLFF.

The sample holds one count of this clone. The V call is TRBV4-2, the J call TRBJ2-1; D may be TRBD1 (8 bases). CDR3 length equals 16 residues. V was pared by 3 bases and J by 5 bases, with 17 bases between. Germline assignment: CDR1 LGHNA and CDR2 YNFKEQ. In DNA, the CDR3 is TGTGCCAGCAGCCACTTACAGGGGGGGGGTGACAATGAGCAGTTCTTC. Protein: CASSHLQGGGDNEQFF.

The chain uses TRBV7-6 and TRBJ2-5, with 8 bases fitting TRBD2. This CDR3 is 16 amino acids long. V gave up 2 bases and J gave up 5 bases; unmatched junction bases: 10. From germline, CDR1 is SGHVS and CDR2 FNYEAQ. In DNA, the CDR3 is TGTGCCAGCAGCTTATATCTGGCGGGGGGCTCGGAGACCCAGTACTTC. Its protein is CASSLYLAGGSETQYF. Supplemented by reference TRBV7-6 and TRBJ2-5, the full variable domain reads GAGVSQSPRYKVTKRGQDVALRCDPISGHVSLYWYRQALGQGPEFLTYFNYEAQQDKSGLPNDRFSAERPEGSISTLTIQRTEQRDSAMYRCASSLYLAGGSETQYFGPGTRLLVL.

The chain links TRBV5-1 to TRBJ2-3; TRBD2 aligns across 8 bases. The junction had 5 bases not matched to a gene; V was cut back by 1 base and J by 1 base. Germline lookup yields CDR1 SGHRS and CDR2 YFSETQ. The CDR3 extends over 16 amino acids. CDR3 DNA sequence: TGCGCCAGCAGCTTGCTTGGGCGGGGGGGCACAGATACGCAGTATTTT. This gives the protein CASSLLGRGGTDTQYF.

This chain connects TRBV29-1 to TRBJ2-3, with D tentatively TRBD1 (5 bases). Germline V lookup: CDR1 SQVTM, CDR2 ANQGSEA. Between the trimmed V and J ends, which lost 2 bases and 3 bases, there was a span of 9 bases. The CDR3 consists of 13 residues. The CDR3 loop is CSVEKQGTDTQYF. The DNA for the CDR3 is TGCAGCGTTGAAAAGCAGGGAACAGATACGCAGTATTTT.

The V and J genes are TRBV4-1 and TRBJ2-7, with TRBD1 identical over 8 bases. The ends lost 4 bases at V and 4 bases at J; junction bases unmatched: 6. The CDR3 length is 14 residues. Looked up from germline, CDR1 is MGHRA and CDR2 is YSYEKL. CDR3 coding DNA: TGCGCCAGCAGCCCCCGACAGGGGATGTACGAGCAGTACTTC. It is translated as CASSPRQGMYEQYF.

The V call is TRBV28, the J call TRBJ1-1; D gene ambiguous. CDR3 length equals 14 residues. CDR1 is MDHEN, CDR2 SYDVKM, per germline. The V end was cut by 8 bases, the J end by 4 bases, with 17 bases between. The CDR3, as DNA: TGTGCCAGCTCAATAGTAACGGGTTCCACTGAAGCTTTCTTT. Encoded protein: CASSIVTGSTEAFF.

Only one count was recorded for this clone. The rearrangement links TRBV7-9 to TRBJ2-1, with D possibly being TRBD2 (6 bases). Per germline, CDR1 SEHNR and CDR2 FQNEAQ (reference sequence). The CDR3 spans 15 residues. V lost 4 bases, J lost 2 bases, and 12 bases lay in between. CDR3 coding DNA: TGTGCCAGCAGCTCCCTAGGGACTCCCTACAATGAGCAGTTCTTC. This gives the protein CASSSLGTPYNEQFF.

The gene calls are TRBV7-9 and TRBJ2-1; 10 bases agree with TRBD2. The CDR3 totals 14 residues. Looked up from germline, CDR1 is SEHNR and CDR2 is FQNEAQ (reference sequence). V was pared by 1 base and J by 8 bases, with 2 bases of the junction left unmatched. CDR3 sequence: CASSLVLAGDEQFF. CDR3 in DNA: TGTGCCAGCAGCTTAGTGCTAGCGGGGGATGAGCAGTTCTTC.

This clone was detected only once. This chain joins TRBV27 and TRBJ2-1, with a weak D call TRBD1 (5 bases). The germline V and J ends were trimmed by 4 bases and 3 bases, with 10 bases remaining between them. The CDR3 consists of 14 residues. Germline V lookup: CDR1 MNHEY, CDR2 SMNVEV (reference sequence). The CDR3 DNA is TGTGCCAGCAGTTGGGGCCCCCGCTACAATGAGCAGTTCTTC. Protein product: CASSWGPRYNEQFF.

The chain's CDR3 is CASSDSHRGGTGELFF. The CDR3 DNA reads TGTGCCAGCAGTGACTCCCACAGGGGGGGCACCGGGGAGCTGTTTTTT. The rearrangement joins TRBV6-4 to TRBJ2-2, with D possibly matching TRBD1 (8 bases). In germline, CDR1 is MRHNA, CDR2 SNTAGT. V lost 0 bases to trimming and J lost 4 bases, with 12 bases between them. The CDR3 has 16 amino acids.

The chain carries TRBV7-8 and TRBJ2-1; 12 bases fit TRBD2. This CDR3 spans 17 amino acids. J was trimmed by 10 bases and V by 1 base; bases with no gene match: 11. Germline CDR1 reads SGHVS; CDR2 reads FQNEAQ. This CDR3 reads CASSLGLASGRAGEQFF. In nucleotides, the CDR3 is TGTGCCAGCAGCTTAGGATTGGCTAGCGGGAGGGCCGGGGAGCAGTTCTTC. The full variable domain, in which reference TRBV7-8 and TRBJ2-1 provide the parts outside the CDR3, is GAGVSQSPRYKVAKRGQDVALRCDPISGHVSLFWYQQALGQGPEFLTYFQNEAQLDKSGLPSDRFFAERPEGSVSTLKIQRTQQEDSAVYLCASSLGLASGRAGEQFFGPGTRLTVL.

V usage is TRBV7-2 and J usage is TRBJ2-7, with 9 bases matching TRBD1. The CDR3 runs 15 residues. CDR1 and CDR2 (germline): SGHTA, FQGNSA. The ends lost 2 bases at V and 4 bases at J; junction bases unmatched: 6. This chain's CDR3 is CASSLKGQGFYEQYF. The CDR3 nucleotides are TGTGCCAGCAGCTTAAAGGGACAGGGCTTTTACGAGCAGTACTTC.